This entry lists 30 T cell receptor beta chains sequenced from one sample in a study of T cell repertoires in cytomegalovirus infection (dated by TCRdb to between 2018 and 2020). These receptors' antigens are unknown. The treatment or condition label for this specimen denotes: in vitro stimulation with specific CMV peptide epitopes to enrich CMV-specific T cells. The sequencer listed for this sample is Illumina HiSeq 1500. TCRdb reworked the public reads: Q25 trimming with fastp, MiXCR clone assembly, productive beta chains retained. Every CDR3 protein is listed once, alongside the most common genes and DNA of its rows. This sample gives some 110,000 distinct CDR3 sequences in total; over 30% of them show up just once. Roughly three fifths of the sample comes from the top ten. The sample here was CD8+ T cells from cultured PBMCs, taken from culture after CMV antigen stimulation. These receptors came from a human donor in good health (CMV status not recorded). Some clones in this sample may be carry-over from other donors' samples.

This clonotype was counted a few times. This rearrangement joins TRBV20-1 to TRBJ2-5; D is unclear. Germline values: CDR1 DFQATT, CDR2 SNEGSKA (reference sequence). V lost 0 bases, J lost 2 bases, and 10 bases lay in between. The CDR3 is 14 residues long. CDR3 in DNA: TGCAGTGCTAGAGATTCCGTACCTCAAGAGACCCAGTACTTC. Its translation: CSARDSVPQETQYF.

The DNA of the CDR3 is TGTGCCAGCAGCCCCCGATCGCTTACAGGGAGCACTGAAGCTTTCTTT. Its translation: CASSPRSLTGSTEAFF. The rearrangement joins TRBV4-2 to TRBJ1-1; a weak D match, TRBD1 (6 bases). The germline CDR1 and CDR2 sequences are LGHNA and YNFKEQ. Trimming took off 4 bases at V and 4 bases at J, with 19 bases between the two ends. The CDR3 contains 16 residues.

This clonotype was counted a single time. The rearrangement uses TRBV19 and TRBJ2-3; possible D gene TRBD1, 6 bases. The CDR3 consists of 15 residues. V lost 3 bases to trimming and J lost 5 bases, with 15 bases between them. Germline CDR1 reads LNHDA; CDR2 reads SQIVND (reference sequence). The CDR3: CASSIAAQGIDTQYF. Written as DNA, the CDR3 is TGTGCCAGTAGTATCGCGGCACAGGGAATAGATACGCAGTATTTT.

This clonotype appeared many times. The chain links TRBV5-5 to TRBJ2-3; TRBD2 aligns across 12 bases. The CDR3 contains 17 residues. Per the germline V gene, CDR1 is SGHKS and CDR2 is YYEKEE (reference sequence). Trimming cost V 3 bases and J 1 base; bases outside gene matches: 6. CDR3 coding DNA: TGTGCCAGCAGCTGGCGGACTAGCGGGGATGGCACAGATACGCAGTATTTT. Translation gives CASSWRTSGDGTDTQYF.

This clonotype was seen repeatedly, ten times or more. The CDR3 is CSAPTDQNTIYF. CDR3 coding DNA: TGCAGTGCTCCAACCGATCAAAACACCATATATTTT. V and J are TRBV20-1 and TRBJ1-3; D is uncertain. The V end was cut by 5 bases, the J end by 6 bases, with 11 bases between. The CDR3 covers 12 residues. Germline CDR1 is DFQATT and CDR2 is SNEGSKA (reference sequence).

The CDR3 region has the DNA TGTGCCACCAGACTAGCGGGGGGGCTAGTGGAGCTGTTTTTT. Protein product: CATRLAGGLVELFF. J is TRBJ2-2 and V is TRBV12-3 or TRBV12-4; 14 bases are shared with TRBD2. V lost 10 bases and J lost 10; bases outside the gene matches: 8. The CDR3 length is 14 residues.

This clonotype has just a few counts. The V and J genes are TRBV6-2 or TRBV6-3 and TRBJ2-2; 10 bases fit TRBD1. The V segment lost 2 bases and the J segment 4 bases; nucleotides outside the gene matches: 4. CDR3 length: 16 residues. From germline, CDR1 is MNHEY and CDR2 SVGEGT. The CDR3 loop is CASSYGTGAATGELFF. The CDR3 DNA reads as TGTGCCAGCAGTTACGGGACAGGGGCTGCCACCGGGGAGCTGTTTTTT.

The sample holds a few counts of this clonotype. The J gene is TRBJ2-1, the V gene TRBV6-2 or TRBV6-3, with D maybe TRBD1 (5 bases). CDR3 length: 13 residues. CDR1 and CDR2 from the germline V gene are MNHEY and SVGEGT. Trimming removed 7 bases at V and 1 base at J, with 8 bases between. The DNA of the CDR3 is TGTGCCAGCACGCCAGGGTCCTACAATGAGCAGTTCTTC. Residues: CASTPGSYNEQFF.

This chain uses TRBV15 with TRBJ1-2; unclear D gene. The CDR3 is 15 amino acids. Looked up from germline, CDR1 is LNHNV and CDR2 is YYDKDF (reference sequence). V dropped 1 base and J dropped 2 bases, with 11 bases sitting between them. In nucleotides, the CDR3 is TGTGCCACCAGCAGAGGATTATCAGCGAACTATGGCTACACCTTC. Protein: CATSRGLSANYGYTF.

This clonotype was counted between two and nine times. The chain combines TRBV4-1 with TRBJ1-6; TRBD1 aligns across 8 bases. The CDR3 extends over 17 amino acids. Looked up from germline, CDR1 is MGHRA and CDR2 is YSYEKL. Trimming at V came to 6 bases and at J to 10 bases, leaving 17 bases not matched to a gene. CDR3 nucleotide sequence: TGCGCCAGCAGTCCGCGCTGGAGCGGACAGGGAGGATCACCCCTCCACTTT. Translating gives CASSPRWSGQGGSPLHF.

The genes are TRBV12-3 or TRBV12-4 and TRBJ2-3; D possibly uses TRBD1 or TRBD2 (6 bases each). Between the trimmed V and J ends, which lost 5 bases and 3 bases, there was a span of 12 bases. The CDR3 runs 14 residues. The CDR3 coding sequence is TGTGCCAGCAGTGTCACAGGGACTACAGATACGCAGTATTTT. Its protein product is CASSVTGTTDTQYF.

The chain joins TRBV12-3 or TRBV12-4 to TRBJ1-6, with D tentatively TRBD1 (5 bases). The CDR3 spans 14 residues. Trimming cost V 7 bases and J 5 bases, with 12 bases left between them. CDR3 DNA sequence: TGTGCCAGCACCCGGGACCTAGATAATTCACCCCTCCACTTT. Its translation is CASTRDLDNSPLHF.

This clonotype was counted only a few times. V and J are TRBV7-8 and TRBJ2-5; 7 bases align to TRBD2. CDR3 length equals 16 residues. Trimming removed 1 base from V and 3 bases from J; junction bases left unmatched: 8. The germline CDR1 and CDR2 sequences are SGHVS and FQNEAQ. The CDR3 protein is CASSLEAAGIEETQYF. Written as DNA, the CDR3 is TGTGCCAGCAGCTTAGAGGCAGCGGGGATAGAAGAGACCCAGTACTTC.

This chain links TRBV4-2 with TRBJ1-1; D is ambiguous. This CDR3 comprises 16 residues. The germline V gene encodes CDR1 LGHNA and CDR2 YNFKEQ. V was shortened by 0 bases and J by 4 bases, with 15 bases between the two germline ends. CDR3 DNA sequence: TGTGCCAGCAGCCAAGAATCGGCTTCGAGGGCCACTGAAGCTTTCTTT. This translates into CASSQESASRATEAFF.

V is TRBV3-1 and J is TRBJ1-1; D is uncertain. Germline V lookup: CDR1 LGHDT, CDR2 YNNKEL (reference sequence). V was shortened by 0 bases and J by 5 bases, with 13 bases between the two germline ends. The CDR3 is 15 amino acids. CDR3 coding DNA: TGTGCCAGCAGCCAAGAGGCGGGGAGTAAGACTGAAGCTTTCTTT. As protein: CASSQEAGSKTEAFF.

As DNA, the CDR3 is TGTGCCAGCCTCGGAGGGAACTATGGCTACACCTTC. Amino acid sequence: CASLGGNYGYTF. This chain connects TRBV6-5 to TRBJ1-2; D not certain. The CDR3 has 12 residues. With 8 bases removed from V and 2 bases from J, the gap between germline ends came to 9 bases. From germline, CDR1 is MNHEY and CDR2 SVGAGI.

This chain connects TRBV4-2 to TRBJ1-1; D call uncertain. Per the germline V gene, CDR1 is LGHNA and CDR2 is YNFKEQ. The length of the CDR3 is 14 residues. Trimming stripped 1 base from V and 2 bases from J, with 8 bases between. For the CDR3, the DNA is TGTGCCAGCAGCCAAGCTGGAAGCAACACTGAAGCTTTCTTT. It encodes CASSQAGSNTEAFF.

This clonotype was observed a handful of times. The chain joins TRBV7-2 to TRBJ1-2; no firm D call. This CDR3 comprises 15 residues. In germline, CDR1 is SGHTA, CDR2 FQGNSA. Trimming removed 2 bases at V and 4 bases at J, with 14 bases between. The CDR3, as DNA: TGTGCCAGCAGCTTACCTCATCCCGTCAGCTATGGCTACACCTTC. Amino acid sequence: CASSLPHPVSYGYTF.

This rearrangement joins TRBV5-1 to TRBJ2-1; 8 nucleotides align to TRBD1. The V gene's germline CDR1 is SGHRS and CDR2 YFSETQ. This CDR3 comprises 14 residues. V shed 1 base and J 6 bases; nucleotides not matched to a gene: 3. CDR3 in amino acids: CASSLIGTGNEQFF. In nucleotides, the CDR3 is TGCGCCAGCAGCTTGATTGGGACAGGCAATGAGCAGTTCTTC.

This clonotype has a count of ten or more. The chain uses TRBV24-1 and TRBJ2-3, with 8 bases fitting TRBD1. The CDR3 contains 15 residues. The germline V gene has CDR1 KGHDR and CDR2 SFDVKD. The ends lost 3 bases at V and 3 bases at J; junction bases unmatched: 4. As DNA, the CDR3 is TGTGCCACCAGTGATCCCCGGACAGGGACAGATACGCAGTATTTT. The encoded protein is CATSDPRTGTDTQYF.

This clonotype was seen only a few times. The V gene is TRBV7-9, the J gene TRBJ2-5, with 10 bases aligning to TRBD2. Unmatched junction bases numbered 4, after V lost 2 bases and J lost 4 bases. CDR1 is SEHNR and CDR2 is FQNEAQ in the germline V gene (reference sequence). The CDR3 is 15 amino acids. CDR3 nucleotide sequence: TGTGCCAGCAGCTTAACCAGCGGGGGGGGAGAGACCCAGTACTTC. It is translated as CASSLTSGGGETQYF.

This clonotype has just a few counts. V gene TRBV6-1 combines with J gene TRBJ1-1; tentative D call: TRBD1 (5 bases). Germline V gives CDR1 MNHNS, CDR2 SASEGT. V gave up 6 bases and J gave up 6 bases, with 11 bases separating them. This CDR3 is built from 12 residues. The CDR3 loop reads CASRGGGPEAFF. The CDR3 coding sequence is TGTGCCAGCAGGGGGGGGGGACCTGAAGCTTTCTTT.

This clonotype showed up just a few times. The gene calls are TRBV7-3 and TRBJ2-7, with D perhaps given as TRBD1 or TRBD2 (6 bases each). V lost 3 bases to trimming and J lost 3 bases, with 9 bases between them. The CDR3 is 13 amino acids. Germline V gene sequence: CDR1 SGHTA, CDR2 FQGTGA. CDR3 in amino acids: CASSFGGHYEQYF. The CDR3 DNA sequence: TGTGCCAGCAGCTTTGGGGGGCACTACGAGCAGTACTTC.

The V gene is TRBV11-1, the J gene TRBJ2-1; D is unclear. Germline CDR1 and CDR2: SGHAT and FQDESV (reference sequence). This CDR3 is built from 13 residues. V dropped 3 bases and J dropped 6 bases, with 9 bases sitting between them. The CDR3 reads CASSFASANEQFF. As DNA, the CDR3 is TGTGCCAGCAGCTTTGCCTCCGCCAATGAGCAGTTCTTC.

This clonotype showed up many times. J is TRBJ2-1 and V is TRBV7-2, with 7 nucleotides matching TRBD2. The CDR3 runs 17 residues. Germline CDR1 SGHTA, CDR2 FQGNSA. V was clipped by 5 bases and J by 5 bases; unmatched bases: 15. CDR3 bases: TGTGCCAGCAGCCTCACACCGGCGGGACTAAAAAACAATGAGCAGTTCTTC. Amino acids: CASSLTPAGLKNNEQFF. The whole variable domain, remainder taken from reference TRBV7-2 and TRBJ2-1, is GAGVSQSPSNKVTEKGKDVELRCDPISGHTALYWYRQSLGQGLEFLIYFQGNSAPDKSGLPSDRFSAERTGGSVSTLTIQRTQQEDSAVYLCASSLTPAGLKNNEQFFGPGTRLTVL.

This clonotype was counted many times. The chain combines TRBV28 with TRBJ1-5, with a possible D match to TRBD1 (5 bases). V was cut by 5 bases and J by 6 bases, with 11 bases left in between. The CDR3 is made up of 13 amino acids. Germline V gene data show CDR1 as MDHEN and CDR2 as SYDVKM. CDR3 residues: CASSRGIIQPQHF. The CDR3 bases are TGTGCCAGCAGTCGGGGGATCATTCAGCCCCAGCATTTT.

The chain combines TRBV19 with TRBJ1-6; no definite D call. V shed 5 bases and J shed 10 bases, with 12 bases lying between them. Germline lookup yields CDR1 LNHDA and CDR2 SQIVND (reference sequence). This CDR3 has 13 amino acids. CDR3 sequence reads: CASSYPGRSPLHF. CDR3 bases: TGTGCCAGTAGTTACCCGGGGAGGTCACCCCTCCACTTT.

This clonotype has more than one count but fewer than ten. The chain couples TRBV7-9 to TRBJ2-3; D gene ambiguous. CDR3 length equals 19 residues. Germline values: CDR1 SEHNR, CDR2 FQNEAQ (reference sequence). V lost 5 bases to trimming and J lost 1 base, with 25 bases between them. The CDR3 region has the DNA TGTGCCAGCAGCCTAGACCCCAAGGGCCCTTCAAGCCGCACAGATACGCAGTATTTT. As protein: CASSLDPKGPSSRTDTQYF.

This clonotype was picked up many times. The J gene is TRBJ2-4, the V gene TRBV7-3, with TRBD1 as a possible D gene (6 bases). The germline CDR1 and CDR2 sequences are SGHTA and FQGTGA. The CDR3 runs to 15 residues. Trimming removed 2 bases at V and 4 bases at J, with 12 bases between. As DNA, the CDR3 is TGTGCCAGCAGCTTAGATTCGGACAGTAAAAACATTCAGTACTTC. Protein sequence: CASSLDSDSKNIQYF.

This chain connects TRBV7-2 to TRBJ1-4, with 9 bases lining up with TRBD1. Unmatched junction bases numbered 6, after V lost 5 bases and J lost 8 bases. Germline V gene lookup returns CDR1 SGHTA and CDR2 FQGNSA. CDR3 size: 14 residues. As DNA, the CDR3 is TGTGCCAGCAGCGAACAGGGGGCCGGGGAAAAACTGTTTTTT. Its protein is CASSEQGAGEKLFF. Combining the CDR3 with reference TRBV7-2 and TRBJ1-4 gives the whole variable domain GAGVSQSPSNKVTEKGKDVELRCDPISGHTALYWYRQSLGQGLEFLIYFQGNSAPDKSGLPSDRFSAERTGGSVSTLTIQRTQQEDSAVYLCASSEQGAGEKLFFGSGTQLSVL.